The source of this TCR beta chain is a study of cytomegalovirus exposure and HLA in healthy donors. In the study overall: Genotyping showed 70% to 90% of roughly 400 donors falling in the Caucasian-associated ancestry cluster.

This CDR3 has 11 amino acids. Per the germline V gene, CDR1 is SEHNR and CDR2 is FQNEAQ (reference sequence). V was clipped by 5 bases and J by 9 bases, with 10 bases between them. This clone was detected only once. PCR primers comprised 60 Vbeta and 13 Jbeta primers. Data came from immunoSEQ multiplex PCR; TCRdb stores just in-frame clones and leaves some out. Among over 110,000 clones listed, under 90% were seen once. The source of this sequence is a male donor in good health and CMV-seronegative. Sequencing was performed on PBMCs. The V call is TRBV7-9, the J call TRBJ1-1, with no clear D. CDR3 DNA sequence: TGTGCCAGCAGCGCCTTGCGAAAAGCTTTCTTT. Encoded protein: CASSALRKAFF.